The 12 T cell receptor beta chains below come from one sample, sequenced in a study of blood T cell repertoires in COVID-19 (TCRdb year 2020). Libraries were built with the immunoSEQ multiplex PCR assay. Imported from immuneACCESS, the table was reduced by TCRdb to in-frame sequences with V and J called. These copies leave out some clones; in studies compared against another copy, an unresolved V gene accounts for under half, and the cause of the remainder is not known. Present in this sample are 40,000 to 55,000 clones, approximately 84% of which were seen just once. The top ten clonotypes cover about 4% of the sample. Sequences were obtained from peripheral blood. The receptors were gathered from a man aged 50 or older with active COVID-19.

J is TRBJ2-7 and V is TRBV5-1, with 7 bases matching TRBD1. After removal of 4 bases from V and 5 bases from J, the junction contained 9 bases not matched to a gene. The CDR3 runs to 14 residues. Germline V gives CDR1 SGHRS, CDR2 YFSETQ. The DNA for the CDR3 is TGCGCCAGCAGCCCGAGACAGGGTCTCGACGAGCAGTACTTC. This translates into CASSPRQGLDEQYF.

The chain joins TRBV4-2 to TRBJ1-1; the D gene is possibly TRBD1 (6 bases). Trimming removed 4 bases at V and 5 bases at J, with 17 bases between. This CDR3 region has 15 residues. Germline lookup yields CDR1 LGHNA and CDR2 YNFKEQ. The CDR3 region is CASSRSGSRGTEAFF. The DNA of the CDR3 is TGTGCCAGCAGCCGGTCAGGGTCCAGGGGTACTGAAGCTTTCTTT.

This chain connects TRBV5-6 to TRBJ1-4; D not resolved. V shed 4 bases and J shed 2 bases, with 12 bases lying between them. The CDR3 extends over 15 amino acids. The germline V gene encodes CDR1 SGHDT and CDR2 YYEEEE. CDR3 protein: CASSQWRVTNEKLFF. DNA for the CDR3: TGTGCCAGCAGCCAGTGGCGGGTGACTAATGAAAAACTGTTTTTT.

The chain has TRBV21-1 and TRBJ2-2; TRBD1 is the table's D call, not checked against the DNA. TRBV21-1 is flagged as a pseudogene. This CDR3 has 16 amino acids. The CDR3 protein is CASSKEAGLSTGELFF. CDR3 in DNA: TGTGCCAGCAGCAAAGAGGCAGGGTTGAGCACCGGGGAGCTGTTTTTT.

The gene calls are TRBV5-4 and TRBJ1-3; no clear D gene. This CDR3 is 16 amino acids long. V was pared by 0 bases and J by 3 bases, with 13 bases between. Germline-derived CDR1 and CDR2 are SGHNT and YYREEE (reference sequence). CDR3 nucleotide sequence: TGTGCCAGCAGCTTGGGAGGCTGGATTGGTGGAAACACCATATATTTT. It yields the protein CASSLGGWIGGNTIYF.

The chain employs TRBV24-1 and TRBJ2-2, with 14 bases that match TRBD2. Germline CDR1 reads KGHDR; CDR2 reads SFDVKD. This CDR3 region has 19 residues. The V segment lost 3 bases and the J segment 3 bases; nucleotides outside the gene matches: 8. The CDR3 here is CATSDPLTSGGADTGELFF. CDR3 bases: TGTGCCACCAGTGATCCGCTGACTAGCGGGGGGGCGGACACCGGGGAGCTGTTTTTT.

CDR3 in DNA: TGTGCCAGCAGTCCCGGGACTAGCGGACCCGGGTACGAGCAGTACTTC. Protein sequence: CASSPGTSGPGYEQYF. This chain joins TRBV2 and TRBJ2-7, with 11 bases matching TRBD2. This CDR3 comprises 16 residues. V shed 5 bases and J 4 bases; nucleotides not matched to a gene: 10. The germline CDR1 and CDR2 sequences are SNHLY and FYNNEI.

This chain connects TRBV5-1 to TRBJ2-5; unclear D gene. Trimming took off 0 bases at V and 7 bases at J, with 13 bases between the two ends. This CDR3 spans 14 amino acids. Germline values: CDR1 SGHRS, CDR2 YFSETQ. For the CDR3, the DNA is TGCGCCAGCAGCTTGGGTGGCGAGGAAGCGACCCAGTACTTC. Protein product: CASSLGGEEATQYF.

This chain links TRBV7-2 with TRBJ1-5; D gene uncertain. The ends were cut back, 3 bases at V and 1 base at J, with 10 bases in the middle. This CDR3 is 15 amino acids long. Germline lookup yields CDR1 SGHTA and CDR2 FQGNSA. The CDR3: CASSFYGKSNQPQHF. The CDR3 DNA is TGTGCCAGCAGCTTCTACGGGAAGAGCAATCAGCCCCAGCATTTT.

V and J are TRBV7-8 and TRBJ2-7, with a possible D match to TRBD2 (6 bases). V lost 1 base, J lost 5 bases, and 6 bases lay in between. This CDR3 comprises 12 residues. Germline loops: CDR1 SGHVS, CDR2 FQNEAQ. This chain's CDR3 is CASSLVADEQYF. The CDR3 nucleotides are TGTGCCAGCAGCTTAGTAGCGGACGAGCAGTACTTC.

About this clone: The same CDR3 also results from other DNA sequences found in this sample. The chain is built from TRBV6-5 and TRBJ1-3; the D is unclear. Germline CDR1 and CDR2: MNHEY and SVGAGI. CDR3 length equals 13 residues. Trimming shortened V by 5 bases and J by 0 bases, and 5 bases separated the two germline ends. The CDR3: CASSLLSGNTIYF. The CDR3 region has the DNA TGTGCCAGCAGTCTCCTCTCTGGAAACACCATATATTTT.

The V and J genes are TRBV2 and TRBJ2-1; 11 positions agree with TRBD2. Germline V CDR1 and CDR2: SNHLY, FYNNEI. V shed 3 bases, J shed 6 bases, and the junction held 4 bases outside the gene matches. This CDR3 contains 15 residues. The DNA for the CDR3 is TGTGCCAGCAGTGAGCGTAGCGGGGGGGCCAATGAGCAGTTCTTC. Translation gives CASSERSGGANEQFF.